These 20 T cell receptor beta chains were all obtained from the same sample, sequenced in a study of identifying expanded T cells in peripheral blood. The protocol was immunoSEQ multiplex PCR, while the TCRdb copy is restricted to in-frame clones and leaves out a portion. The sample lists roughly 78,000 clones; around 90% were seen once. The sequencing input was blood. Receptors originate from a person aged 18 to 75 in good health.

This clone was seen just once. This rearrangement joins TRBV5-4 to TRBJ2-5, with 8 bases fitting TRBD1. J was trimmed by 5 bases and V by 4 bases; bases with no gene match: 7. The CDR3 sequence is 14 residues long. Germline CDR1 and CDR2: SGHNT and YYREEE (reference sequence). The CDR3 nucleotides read TGTGCCAGCAGCCGCGGGACAGGCACCGAGACCCAGTACTTC. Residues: CASSRGTGTETQYF.

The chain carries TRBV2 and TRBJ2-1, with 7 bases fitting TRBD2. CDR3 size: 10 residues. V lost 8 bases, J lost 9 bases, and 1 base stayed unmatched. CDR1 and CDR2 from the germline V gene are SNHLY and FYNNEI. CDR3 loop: CASWEGEQFF. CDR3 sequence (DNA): TGTGCCAGCTGGGAGGGTGAGCAGTTCTTC.

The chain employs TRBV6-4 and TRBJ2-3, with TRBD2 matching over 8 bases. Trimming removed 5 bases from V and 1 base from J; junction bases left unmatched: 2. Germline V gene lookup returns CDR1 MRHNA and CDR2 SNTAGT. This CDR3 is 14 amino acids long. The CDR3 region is CASSMTSGTDTQYF. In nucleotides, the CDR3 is TGTGCCAGCAGTATGACTAGCGGCACAGATACGCAGTATTTT.

The CDR3 DNA sequence: TGTGCCAGCAGCCAAGGACAGGGCTCTGGAAACACCATATATTTT. Amino acids: CASSQGQGSGNTIYF. The chain carries TRBV5-4 and TRBJ1-3; 8 nucleotides match TRBD1. J was trimmed by 0 bases and V by 4 bases; bases with no gene match: 3. Per germline, CDR1 SGHNT and CDR2 YYREEE (reference sequence). This CDR3 contains 15 residues.

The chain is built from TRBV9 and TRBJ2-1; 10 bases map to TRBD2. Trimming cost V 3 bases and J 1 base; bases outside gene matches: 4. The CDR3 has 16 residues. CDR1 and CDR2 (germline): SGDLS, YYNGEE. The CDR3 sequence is CASSGAGGVSYNEQFF. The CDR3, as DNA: TGTGCCAGCAGCGGAGCGGGAGGGGTTTCCTACAATGAGCAGTTCTTC.

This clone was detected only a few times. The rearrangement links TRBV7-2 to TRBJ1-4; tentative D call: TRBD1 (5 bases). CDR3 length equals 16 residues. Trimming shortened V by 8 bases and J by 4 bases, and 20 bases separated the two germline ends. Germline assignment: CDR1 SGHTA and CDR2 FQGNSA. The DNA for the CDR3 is TGTGCCAGCTCCCCTGGCGGCAGGGAATTTAATGAAAAACTGTTTTTT. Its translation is CASSPGGREFNEKLFF.

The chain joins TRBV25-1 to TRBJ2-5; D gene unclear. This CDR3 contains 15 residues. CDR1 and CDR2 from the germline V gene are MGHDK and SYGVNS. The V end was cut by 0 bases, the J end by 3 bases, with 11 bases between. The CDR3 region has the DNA TGTGCCAGCAGTGAATATGCTAGACCCGAAGAGACCCAGTACTTC. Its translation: CASSEYARPEETQYF.

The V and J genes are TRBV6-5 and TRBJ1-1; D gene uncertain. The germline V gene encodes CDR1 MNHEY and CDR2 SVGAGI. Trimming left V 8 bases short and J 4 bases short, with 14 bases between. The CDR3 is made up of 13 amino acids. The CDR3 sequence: CASREGKGTEAFF. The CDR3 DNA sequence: TGTGCCAGCCGTGAGGGAAAGGGCACTGAAGCTTTCTTT.

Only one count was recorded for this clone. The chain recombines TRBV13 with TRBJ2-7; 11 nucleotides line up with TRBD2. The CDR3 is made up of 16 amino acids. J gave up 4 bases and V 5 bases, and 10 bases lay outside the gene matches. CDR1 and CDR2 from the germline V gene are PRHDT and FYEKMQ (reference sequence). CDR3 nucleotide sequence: TGTGCCAGCAGCCTAATGACTAGCGGGATAGGTTACGAGCAGTACTTC. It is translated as CASSLMTSGIGYEQYF.

The CDR3 DNA sequence: TGTGCCAGCAGTACCAATCAGGGGGCCGGGAACATTCAGTACTTC. It is translated as CASSTNQGAGNIQYF. The V call is TRBV27, the J call TRBJ2-4; 8 bases are a match to TRBD1. This CDR3 is 15 amino acids long. With V trimmed by 5 bases and J by 7 bases, 10 bases remained unmatched. Germline V gene data show CDR1 as MNHEY and CDR2 as SMNVEV (reference sequence).

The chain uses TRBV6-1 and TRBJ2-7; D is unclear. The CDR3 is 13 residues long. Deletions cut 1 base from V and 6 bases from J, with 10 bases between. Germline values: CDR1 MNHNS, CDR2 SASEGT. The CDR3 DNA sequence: TGTGCCAGCAGTGAAGGACTGAAACGCGAGCAGTACTTC. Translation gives CASSEGLKREQYF.

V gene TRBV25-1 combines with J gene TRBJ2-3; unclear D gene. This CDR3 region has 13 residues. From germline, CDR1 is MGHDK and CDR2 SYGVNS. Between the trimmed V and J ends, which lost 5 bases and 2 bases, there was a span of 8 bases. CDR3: CASSWQSTDTQYF. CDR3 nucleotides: TGTGCCAGCAGTTGGCAGTCCACAGATACGCAGTATTTT.

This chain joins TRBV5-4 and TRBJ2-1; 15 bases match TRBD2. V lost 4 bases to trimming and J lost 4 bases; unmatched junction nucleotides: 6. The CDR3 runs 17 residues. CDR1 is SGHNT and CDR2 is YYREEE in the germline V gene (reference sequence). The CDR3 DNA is TGTGCCAGCAGCGGCGGACTAGCGGGAGGGAGATACAATGAGCAGTTCTTC. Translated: CASSGGLAGGRYNEQFF.

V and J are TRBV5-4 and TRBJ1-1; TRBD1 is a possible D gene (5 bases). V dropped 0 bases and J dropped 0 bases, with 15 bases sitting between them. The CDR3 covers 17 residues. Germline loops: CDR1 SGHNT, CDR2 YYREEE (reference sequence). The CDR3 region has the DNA TGTGCCAGCAGCTTGGCTCCCGGGGCAGGTTTGAACACTGAAGCTTTCTTT. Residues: CASSLAPGAGLNTEAFF.

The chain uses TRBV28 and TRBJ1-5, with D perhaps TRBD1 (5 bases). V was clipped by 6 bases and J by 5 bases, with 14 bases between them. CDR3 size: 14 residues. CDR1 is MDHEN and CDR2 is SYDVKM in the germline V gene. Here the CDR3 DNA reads TGTGCCAGCAGCATTGGGGGGGGACATCAGCCCCAGCATTTT. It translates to CASSIGGGHQPQHF.

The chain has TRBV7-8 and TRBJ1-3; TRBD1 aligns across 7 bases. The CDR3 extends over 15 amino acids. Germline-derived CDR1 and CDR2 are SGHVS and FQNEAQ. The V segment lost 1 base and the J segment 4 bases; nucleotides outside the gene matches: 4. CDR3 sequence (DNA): TGTGCCAGCAGCTTAGTTTCAGGGGGAGGAAACACCATATATTTT. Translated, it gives CASSLVSGGGNTIYF.

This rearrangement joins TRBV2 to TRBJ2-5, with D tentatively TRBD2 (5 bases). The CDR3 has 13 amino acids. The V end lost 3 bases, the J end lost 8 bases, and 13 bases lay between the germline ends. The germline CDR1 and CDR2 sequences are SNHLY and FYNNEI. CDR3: CASSETPGLTQYF. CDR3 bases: TGTGCCAGCAGTGAGACACCGGGATTAACCCAGTACTTC.

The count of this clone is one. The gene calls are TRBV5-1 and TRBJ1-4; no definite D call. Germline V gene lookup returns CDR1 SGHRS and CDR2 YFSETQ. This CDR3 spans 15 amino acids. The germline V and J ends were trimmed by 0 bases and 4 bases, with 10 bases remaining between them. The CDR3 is CASSLAAALNEKLFF. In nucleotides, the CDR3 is TGCGCCAGCAGCTTGGCCGCAGCCCTTAATGAAAAACTGTTTTTT.

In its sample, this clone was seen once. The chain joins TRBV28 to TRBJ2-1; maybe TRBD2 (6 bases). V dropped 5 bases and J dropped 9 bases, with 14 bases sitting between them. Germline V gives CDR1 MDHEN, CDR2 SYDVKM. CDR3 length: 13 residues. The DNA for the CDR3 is TGTGCCAGCAGTCAAACGGGACTCCGTGAGCAGTTCTTC. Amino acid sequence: CASSQTGLREQFF.

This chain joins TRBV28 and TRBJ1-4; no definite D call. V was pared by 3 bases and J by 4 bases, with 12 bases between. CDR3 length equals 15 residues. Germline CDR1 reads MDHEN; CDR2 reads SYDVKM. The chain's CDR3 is CASSFWAENNEKLFF. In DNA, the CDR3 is TGTGCCAGCAGTTTTTGGGCGGAGAATAATGAAAAACTGTTTTTT.